This entry concerns a single TCR beta chain. These data originate in a study of blood T cell repertoires in COVID-19. Across the whole study: Sites across the United States, Italy and Spain contributed samples from acute and convalescent COVID-19. The analysed material was cDNA or gDNA that came from T cells, B-cell-depleted T cells, or PBMCs.

Original analysis: Estimates of nucleated cell counts were drawn from the amplification of reference gene primers. Assay: immunoSEQ multiplex PCR; the TCRdb copy retains only in-frame clones and omits some. V, J and clone size reflect that table, while D and trimming were determined from the DNA. The sample lists roughly 120,000 clones, 80% to 90% occurring once. V was shortened by 4 bases and J by 1 base, with 11 bases between the two germline ends. The CDR3 totals 15 residues. Germline CDR1 and CDR2: KGHSH and LQKENI. This receptor was obtained from a woman aged 65 to 85 with acute or convalescent COVID-19. V and J are TRBV18 and TRBJ1-3; D is unresolved. Sequencing used peripheral blood. CDR3: CASSQGGLSGNTIYF. Here the CDR3 DNA reads TGTGCCAGCTCACAGGGCGGGTTATCTGGAAACACCATATATTTT. Combining the CDR3 with reference TRBV18 and TRBJ1-3 gives the whole variable domain NAGVMQNPRHLVRRRGQEARLRCSPMKGHSHVYWYRQLPEEGLKFMVYLQKENIIDESGMPKERFSAEFPKEGPSILRIQQVVRGDSAAYFCASSQGGLSGNTIYFGEGSWLTVV.